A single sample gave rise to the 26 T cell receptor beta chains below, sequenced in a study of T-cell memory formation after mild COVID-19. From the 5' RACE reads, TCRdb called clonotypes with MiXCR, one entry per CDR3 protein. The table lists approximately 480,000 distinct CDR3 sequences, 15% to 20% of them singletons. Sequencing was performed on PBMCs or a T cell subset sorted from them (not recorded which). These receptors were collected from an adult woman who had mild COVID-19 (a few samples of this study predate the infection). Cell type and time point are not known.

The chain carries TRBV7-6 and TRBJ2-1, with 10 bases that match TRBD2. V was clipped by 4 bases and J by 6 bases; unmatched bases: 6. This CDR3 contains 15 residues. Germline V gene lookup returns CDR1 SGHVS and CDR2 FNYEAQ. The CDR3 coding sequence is TGTGCCAGCAGCTGGAGCGGGGGGGCCTTCAATGAGCAGTTCTTC. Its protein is CASSWSGGAFNEQFF.

Written as DNA, the CDR3 is TGTGCCAGCAGCTGGGACTTGCACTACGAGCAGTACTTC. Its translation is CASSWDLHYEQYF. The chain uses TRBV7-2 and TRBJ2-7; weak D call: TRBD2 (6 bases). Per germline, CDR1 SGHTA and CDR2 FQGNSA. CDR3 length: 13 residues. Trimming took 4 bases from V and 3 from J, leaving 10 bases between them. The full variable domain, with the rest looked up from reference TRBV7-2 and TRBJ2-7, is GAGVSQSPSNKVTEKGKDVELRCDPISGHTALYWYRQSLGQGLEFLIYFQGNSAPDKSGLPSDRFSAERTGGSVSTLTIQRTQQEDSAVYLCASSWDLHYEQYFGPGTRLTVT.

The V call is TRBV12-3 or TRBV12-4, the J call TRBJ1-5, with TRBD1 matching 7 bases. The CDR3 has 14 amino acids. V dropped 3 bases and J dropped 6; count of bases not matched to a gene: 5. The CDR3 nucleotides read TGTGCCAGCAGTTTTTTAGGGGGCAGTCAGCCCCAGCATTTT. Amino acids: CASSFLGGSQPQHF.

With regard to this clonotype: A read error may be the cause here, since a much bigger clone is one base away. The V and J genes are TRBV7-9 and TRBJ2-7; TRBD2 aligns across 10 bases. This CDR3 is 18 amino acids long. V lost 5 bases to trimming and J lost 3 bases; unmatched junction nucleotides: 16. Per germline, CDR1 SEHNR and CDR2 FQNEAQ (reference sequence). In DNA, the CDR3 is TGTGCCAGCAGCCCATGGGACAGAGGAGCGGGAGGGTACTACGAGCAGTACTTC. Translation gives CASSPWDRGAGGYYEQYF.

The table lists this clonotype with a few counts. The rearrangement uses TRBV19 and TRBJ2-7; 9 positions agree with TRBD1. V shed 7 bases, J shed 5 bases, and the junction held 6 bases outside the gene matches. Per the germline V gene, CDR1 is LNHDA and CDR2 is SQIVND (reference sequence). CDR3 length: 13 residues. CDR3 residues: CASNNRDRDEQYF. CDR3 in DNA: TGTGCCAGTAACAACCGGGACAGGGACGAGCAGTACTTC.

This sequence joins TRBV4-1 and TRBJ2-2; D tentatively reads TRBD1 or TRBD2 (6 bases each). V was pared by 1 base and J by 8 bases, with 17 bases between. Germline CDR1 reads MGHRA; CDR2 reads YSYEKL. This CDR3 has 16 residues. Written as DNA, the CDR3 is TGCGCCAGCAGCCAAGGACTAAGGGGGGCCCTGGGGGAGCTGTTTTTT. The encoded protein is CASSQGLRGALGELFF.

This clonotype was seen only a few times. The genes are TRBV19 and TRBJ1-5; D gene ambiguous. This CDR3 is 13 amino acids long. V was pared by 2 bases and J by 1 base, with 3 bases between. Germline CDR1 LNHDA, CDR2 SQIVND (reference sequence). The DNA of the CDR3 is TGTGCCAGTAGTATACAGAGCAATCAGCCCCAGCATTTT. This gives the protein CASSIQSNQPQHF.

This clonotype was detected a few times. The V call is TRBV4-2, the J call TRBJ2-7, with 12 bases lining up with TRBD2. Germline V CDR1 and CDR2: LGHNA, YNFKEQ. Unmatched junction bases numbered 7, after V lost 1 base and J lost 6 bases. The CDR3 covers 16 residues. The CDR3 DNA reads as TGTGCCAGCAGCCAAGGTAGACTAGCGGGAGTAGCCGAGCAGTACTTC. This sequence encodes CASSQGRLAGVAEQYF.

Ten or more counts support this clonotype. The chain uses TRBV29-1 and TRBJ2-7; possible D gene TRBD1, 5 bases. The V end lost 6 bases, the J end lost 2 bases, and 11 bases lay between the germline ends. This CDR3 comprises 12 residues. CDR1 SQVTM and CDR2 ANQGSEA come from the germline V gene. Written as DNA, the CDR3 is TGCAGCGTACTCAGGGATGCCTACGAGCAGTACTTC. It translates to CSVLRDAYEQYF.

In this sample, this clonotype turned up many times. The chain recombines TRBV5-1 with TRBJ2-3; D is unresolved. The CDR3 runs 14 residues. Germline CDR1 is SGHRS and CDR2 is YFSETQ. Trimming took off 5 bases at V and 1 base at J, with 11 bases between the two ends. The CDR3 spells CASSPGQRTDTQYF. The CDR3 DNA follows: TGCGCCAGCAGTCCCGGGCAGCGCACAGATACGCAGTATTTT.

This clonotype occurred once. Written as DNA, the CDR3 is TGTGCCATCCGGGACACCGGCACAGATACGCAGTATTTT. This gives the protein CAIRDTGTDTQYF. The chain employs TRBV6-2 or TRBV6-3 and TRBJ2-3; D perhaps matches TRBD1 (6 bases). The CDR3 sequence is 13 residues long. The ends were cut back, 10 bases at V and 1 base at J, with 12 bases in the middle. CDR1 is MNHEY, CDR2 SVGEGT, per germline.

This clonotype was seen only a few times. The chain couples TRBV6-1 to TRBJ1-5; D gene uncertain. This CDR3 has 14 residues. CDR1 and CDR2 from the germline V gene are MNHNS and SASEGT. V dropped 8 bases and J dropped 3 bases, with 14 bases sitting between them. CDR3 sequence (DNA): TGTGCCAGCTACCCCATTGGGCCCAATCAGCCCCAGCATTTT. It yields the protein CASYPIGPNQPQHF.

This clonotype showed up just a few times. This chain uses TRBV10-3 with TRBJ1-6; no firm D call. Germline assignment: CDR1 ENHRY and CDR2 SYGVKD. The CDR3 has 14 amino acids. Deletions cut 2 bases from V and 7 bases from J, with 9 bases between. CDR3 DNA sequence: TGTGCCATCAGTGAGCTCAGCAAGAATTCACCCCTCCACTTT. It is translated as CAISELSKNSPLHF.

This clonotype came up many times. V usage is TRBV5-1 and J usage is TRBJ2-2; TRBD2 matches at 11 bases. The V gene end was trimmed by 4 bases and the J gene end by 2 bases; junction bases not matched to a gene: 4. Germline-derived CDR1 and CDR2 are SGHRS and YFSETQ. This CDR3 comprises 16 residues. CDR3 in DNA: TGCGCCAGCAGCCAACTAGCGGGGGCTAACACCGGGGAGCTGTTTTTT. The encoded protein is CASSQLAGANTGELFF.

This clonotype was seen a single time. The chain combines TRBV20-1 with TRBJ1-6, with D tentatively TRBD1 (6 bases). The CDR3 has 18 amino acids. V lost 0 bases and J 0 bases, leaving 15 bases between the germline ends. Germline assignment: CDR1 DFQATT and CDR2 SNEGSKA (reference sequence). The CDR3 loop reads CSARELHRVSSYNSPLHF. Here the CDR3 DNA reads TGCAGTGCTAGAGAGTTGCACAGGGTGAGCTCCTATAATTCACCCCTCCACTTT.

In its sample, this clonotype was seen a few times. The CDR3 loop reads CASEHYSYEQYF. The CDR3 nucleotides read TGTGCCAGCGAGCACTATTCCTACGAGCAGTACTTC. This rearrangement joins TRBV6-8 to TRBJ2-7; D not certain. The CDR3 loop spans 12 amino acids. The V gene's germline CDR1 is MNHGY and CDR2 SAAAGT. Trimming took off 8 bases at V and 1 base at J, with 9 bases between the two ends.

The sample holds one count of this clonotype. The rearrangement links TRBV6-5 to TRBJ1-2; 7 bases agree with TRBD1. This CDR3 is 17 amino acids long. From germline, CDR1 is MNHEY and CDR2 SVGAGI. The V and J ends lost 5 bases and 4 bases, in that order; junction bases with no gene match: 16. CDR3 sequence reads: CASSGGRQGPEGYGYTF. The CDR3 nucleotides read TGTGCCAGCAGTGGGGGTAGACAGGGCCCCGAAGGCTATGGCTACACCTTC.

CDR3 loop: CAWSVPPRRRYNSPLHF. The CDR3 DNA reads TGTGCCTGGAGTGTCCCCCCTCGGCGGCGTTATAATTCACCCCTCCACTTT. The chain recombines TRBV30 with TRBJ1-6; D gene ambiguous. The CDR3 is 17 amino acids. Trimming removed 0 bases from V and 4 bases from J, with 16 bases in between. The V gene's germline CDR1 is GTSNPN and CDR2 SVGIG (reference sequence).

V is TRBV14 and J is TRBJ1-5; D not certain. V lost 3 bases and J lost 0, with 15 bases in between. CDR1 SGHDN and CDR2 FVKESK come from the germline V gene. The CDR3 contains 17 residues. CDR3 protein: CASSHNSSTPSNQPQHF. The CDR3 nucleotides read TGTGCCAGCAGCCATAATAGTAGTACACCTAGCAATCAGCCCCAGCATTTT.

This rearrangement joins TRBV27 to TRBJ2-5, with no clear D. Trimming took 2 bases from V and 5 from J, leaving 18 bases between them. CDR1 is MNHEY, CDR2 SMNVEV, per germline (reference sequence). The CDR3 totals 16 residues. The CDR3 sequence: CASSLGVPTTGETQYF. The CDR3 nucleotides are TGTGCCAGCAGTTTAGGGGTACCGACGACCGGGGAGACCCAGTACTTC.

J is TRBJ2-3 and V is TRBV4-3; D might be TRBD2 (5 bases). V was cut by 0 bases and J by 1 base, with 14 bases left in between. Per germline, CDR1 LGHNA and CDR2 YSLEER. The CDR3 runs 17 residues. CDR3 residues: CASSQEGPAVGTDTQYF. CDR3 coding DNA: TGCGCCAGCAGCCAAGAAGGCCCAGCGGTGGGCACAGATACGCAGTATTTT.

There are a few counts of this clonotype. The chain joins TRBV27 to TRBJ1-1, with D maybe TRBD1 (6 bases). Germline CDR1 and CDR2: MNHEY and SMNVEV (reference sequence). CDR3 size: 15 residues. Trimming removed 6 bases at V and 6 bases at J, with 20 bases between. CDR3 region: CASREQTGFFAEAFF. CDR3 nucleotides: TGTGCCAGCAGGGAACAGACAGGTTTTTTCGCTGAAGCTTTCTTT.

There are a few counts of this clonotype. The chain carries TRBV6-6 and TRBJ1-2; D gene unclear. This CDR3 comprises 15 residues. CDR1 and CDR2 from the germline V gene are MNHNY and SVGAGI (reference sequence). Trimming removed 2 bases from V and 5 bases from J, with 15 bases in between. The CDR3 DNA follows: TGTGCCAGCAGTTACCCCCTTACAGCAGCATATGGCTACACCTTC. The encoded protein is CASSYPLTAAYGYTF.

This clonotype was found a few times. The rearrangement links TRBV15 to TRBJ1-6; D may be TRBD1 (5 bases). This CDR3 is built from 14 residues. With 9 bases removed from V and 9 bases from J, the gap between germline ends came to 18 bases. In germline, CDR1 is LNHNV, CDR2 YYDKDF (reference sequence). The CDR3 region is CATTSRDGISPLHF. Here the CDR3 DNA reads TGTGCCACTACCTCCCGGGACGGCATTTCACCCCTCCACTTT.

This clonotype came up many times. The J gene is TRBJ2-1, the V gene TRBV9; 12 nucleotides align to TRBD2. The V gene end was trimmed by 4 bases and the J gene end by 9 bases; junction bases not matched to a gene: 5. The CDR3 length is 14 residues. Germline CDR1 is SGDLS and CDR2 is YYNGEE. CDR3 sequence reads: CASSRTSGISEQFF. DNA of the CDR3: TGTGCCAGCAGCCGGACTAGCGGGATAAGTGAGCAGTTCTTC.

The chain's CDR3 is CASSIQGEGYEQYF. The CDR3 coding sequence is TGTGCCAGCAGTATTCAGGGGGAAGGCTACGAGCAGTACTTC. The V and J genes are TRBV7-8 and TRBJ2-7; 7 bases agree with TRBD1. Germline V gene sequence: CDR1 SGHVS, CDR2 FQNEAQ. The junction had 8 bases not matched to a gene; V was cut back by 6 bases and J by 3 bases. The CDR3 spans 14 residues. Full variable domain (missing parts from reference TRBV7-8 and TRBJ2-7): GAGVSQSPRYKVAKRGQDVALRCDPISGHVSLFWYQQALGQGPEFLTYFQNEAQLDKSGLPSDRFFAERPEGSVSTLKIQRTQQEDSAVYLCASSIQGEGYEQYFGPGTRLTVT.